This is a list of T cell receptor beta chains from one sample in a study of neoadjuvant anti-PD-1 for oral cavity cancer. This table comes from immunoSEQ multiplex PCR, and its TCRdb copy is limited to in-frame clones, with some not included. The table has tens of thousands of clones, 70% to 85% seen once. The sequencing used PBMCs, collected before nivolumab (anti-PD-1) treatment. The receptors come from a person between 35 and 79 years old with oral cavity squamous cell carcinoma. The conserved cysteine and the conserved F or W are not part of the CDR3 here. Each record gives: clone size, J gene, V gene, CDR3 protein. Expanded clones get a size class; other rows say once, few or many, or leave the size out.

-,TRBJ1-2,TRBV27,ASSLFSDRGSGGYT
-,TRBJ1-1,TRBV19,ASSIRADRGRNTEAF
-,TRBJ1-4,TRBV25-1,ASSTWTGINEKLF
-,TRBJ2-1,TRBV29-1,SVEHTHSGTSVTVEQF
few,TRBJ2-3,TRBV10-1,ASSALAGGNTDTQY
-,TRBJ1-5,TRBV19,ASSTAVTDQPQH
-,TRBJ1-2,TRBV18,ASSPIGESLANYGYT
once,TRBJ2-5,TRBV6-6,ASSRGLAGRQETQY
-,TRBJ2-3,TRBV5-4,ASSLLKAAGATDTQY
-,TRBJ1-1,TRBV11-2,ASSVERRKNTEAF
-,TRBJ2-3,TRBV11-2,ASSLEGLAGGPGRRDTQY
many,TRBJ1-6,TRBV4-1,ASSHGERGRALH
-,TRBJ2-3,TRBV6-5,ASRRTGRADTQY
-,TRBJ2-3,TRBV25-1,ASSPFFTDTQY
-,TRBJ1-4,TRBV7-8,ASSLVAGTVGEKLF
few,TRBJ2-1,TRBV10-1,ATSSGGSSYNEQF
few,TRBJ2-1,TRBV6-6,ASSYGEPQYNEQF
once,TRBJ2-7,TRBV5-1,ASSLDRGPYEQY
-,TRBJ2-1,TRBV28,ASSPSGGRYNEQF
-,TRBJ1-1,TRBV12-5,ASGLVLGGLGTEAF
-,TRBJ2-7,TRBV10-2,ASKAGSSYEQY
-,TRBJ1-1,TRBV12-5,ASGSGGTEAF
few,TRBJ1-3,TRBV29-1,SGQLGGGNTIY
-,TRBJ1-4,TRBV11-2,ASSPSRRTGVGKLF
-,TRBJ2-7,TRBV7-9,ASSLASGRVGYEQY
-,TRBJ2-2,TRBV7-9,ASSLASPTGELF
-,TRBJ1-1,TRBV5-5,ASTPGYAGTEAF
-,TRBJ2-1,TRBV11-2,ASSIEVLAAQSSYNEQF
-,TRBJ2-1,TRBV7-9,ASRPVDHNEQF
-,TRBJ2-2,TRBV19,ASSMGGQRAGELF
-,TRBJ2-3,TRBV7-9,ASSLAPNGNRADTQY
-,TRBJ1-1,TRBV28,ASSPPDRVDTEAF
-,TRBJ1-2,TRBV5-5,ASTRGNYGYT
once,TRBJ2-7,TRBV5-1,ASPEAVWYEQY
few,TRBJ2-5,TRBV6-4,ASSRETQETQY
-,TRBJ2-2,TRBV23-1,ASSQGSGRDRHNHGELF
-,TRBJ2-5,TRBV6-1,ASSQGSGETQY
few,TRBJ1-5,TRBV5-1,ASSLDRAQPQH
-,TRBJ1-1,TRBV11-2,ASTQTDLNTEAF
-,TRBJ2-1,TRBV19,ASRRAGGSYNEQF
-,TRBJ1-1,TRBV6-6,ASGDRGLSLGTEAF
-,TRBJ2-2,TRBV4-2,ASSQEVVTGELF
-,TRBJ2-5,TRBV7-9,ASSLRPQETQY
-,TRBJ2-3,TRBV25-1,ASRSSWGGDTQY
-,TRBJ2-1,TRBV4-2,ASSPLGSSYNEQF
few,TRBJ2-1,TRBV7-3,ASSLAGGPNEQF
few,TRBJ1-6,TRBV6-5,ASRGGQGGNSPLH
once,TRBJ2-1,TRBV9,ASSVDSGAFNEQF